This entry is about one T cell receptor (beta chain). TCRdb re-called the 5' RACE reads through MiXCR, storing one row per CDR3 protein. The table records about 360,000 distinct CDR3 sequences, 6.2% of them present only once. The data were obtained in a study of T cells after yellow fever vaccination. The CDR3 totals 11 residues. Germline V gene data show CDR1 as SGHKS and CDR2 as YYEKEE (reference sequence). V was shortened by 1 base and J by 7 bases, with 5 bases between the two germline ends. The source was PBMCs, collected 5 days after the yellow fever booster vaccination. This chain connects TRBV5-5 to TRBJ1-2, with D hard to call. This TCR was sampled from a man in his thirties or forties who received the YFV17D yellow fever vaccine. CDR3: CASSLRFGYTF. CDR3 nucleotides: TGTGCCAGCAGCTTGCGGTTTGGCTACACCTTC.